These 20 T cell receptor beta chains were sequenced from one sample in a study of cytomegalovirus exposure and HLA in healthy donors. It was with 60 Vbeta and 13 Jbeta primers that the PCR ran. Only in-frame clones appear in the TCRdb table, and some are missing; sequencing was by immunoSEQ multiplex PCR. Of 150,000 to 170,000 clones listed, roughly 75% were seen once; the top ten hold approximately 1.4%. The material sequenced was PBMCs. Receptors originate from a man younger than 30 in good health and CMV-seronegative.

V gene TRBV6-5 combines with J gene TRBJ2-2, with TRBD2 matching 7 bases. Germline V CDR1 and CDR2: MNHEY, SVGAGI. CDR3 length: 14 residues. The V segment lost 0 bases and the J segment 6 bases; nucleotides outside the gene matches: 1. This chain's CDR3 is CASSYSGGAGELFF. CDR3 coding DNA: TGTGCCAGCAGTTACTCGGGGGGGGCCGGGGAGCTGTTTTTT.

This clone was seen a handful of times. The chain uses TRBV27 and TRBJ2-3; 7 nucleotides match TRBD1. Germline V gene sequence: CDR1 MNHEY, CDR2 SMNVEV (reference sequence). With V trimmed by 3 bases and J by 3 bases, 6 bases remained unmatched. This CDR3 region has 15 residues. In nucleotides, the CDR3 is TGTGCCAGCAGTTTGCGGACAGGATATACAGATACGCAGTATTTT. This gives the protein CASSLRTGYTDTQYF.

This clone appeared once. The chain combines TRBV9 with TRBJ2-7; 7 bases map to TRBD2. Germline V lookup: CDR1 SGDLS, CDR2 YYNGEE. J lost 2 bases, V lost 3 bases, and 5 bases had no gene match. The CDR3 is 14 residues long. The CDR3 DNA reads as TGTGCCAGCAGCGCCGCGGGAGCCACCTACGAGCAGTACTTC. Its protein product is CASSAAGATYEQYF.

The sample holds a few counts of this clone. The same CDR3 also results from other DNA sequences found in this sample. The chain carries TRBV19 and TRBJ2-7, with 10 bases fitting TRBD2. The V and J ends lost 3 bases and 4 bases, in that order; junction bases with no gene match: 3. The germline CDR1 and CDR2 sequences are LNHDA and SQIVND (reference sequence). The CDR3 length is 14 residues. The CDR3 spells CASSIASGSYEQYF. DNA for the CDR3: TGTGCCAGTAGTATTGCTAGCGGGAGTTACGAGCAGTACTTC.

V is TRBV4-2 and J is TRBJ2-7; D is undetermined. Germline V gene lookup returns CDR1 LGHNA and CDR2 YNFKEQ. V was cut by 2 bases and J by 6 bases, with 11 bases left in between. This CDR3 contains 13 residues. The CDR3 protein is CASSQPIESEQYF. The CDR3 DNA reads as TGTGCCAGCAGCCAACCAATAGAATCCGAGCAGTACTTC.

The J gene is TRBJ1-5, the V gene TRBV7-9; 7 positions agree with TRBD1. The V gene end was trimmed by 5 bases and the J gene end by 8 bases; junction bases not matched to a gene: 3. CDR1 and CDR2 from the germline V gene are SEHNR and FQNEAQ (reference sequence). The CDR3 spans 12 residues. This CDR3 reads CASSTGAEPQHF. As DNA, the CDR3 is TGTGCCAGCAGCACAGGGGCGGAGCCCCAGCATTTT.

V is TRBV29-1 and J is TRBJ2-2; 10 nucleotides match TRBD1. J was trimmed by 5 bases and V by 2 bases; bases with no gene match: 8. The CDR3 has 16 amino acids. Germline CDR1 is SQVTM and CDR2 is ANQGSEA. The CDR3 DNA is TGCAGCGTTGAAAGGGACAGGGGAATGGGAACCGGGGAGCTGTTTTTT. Translated, it gives CSVERDRGMGTGELFF.

The chain employs TRBV14 and TRBJ2-2; 9 bases are shared with TRBD1. Trimming took 3 bases from V and 4 from J; bases not matched to a gene: 6. Germline V gene sequence: CDR1 SGHDN, CDR2 FVKESK. The length of the CDR3 is 16 residues. CDR3: CASSHRQGVSTGELFF. The CDR3 DNA sequence: TGTGCCAGCAGCCATAGACAGGGGGTATCCACCGGGGAGCTGTTTTTT. Filled out from reference TRBV14 and TRBJ2-2, the complete variable domain reads EAGVTQFPSHSVIEKGQTVTLRCDPISGHDNLYWYRRVMGKEIKFLLHFVKESKQDESGMPNNRFLAERTGGTYSTLKVQPAELEDSGVYFCASSHRQGVSTGELFFGEGSRLTVL.

The chain uses TRBV7-2 and TRBJ2-1; the match to TRBD1 covers 9 bases. This CDR3 has 14 amino acids. In germline, CDR1 is SGHTA, CDR2 FQGNSA. Trimming took 3 bases from V and 8 from J; bases not matched to a gene: 5. The CDR3 region is CASSFGTGSHEQFF. The CDR3 DNA follows: TGTGCCAGCAGCTTCGGGACAGGGTCACATGAGCAGTTCTTC. Based on the CDR3 plus reference TRBV7-2 and TRBJ2-1, the full variable domain is GAGVSQSPSNKVTEKGKDVELRCDPISGHTALYWYRQSLGQGLEFLIYFQGNSAPDKSGLPSDRFSAERTGGSVSTLTIQRTQQEDSAVYLCASSFGTGSHEQFFGPGTRLTVL.

The CDR3 region has the DNA TGTGCCAGCAGCCGGACGGGACTAGCGTCCTCCTACGAGCAGTACTTC. This codes for CASSRTGLASSYEQYF. The gene calls are TRBV11-2 and TRBJ2-7; 10 positions agree with TRBD2. Trimming took 5 bases from V and 0 from J; bases not matched to a gene: 7. Germline-derived CDR1 and CDR2 are SGHAT and FQNNGV. The CDR3 runs 16 residues.

A note on this clone: The sample contains more than one DNA sequence encoding this CDR3. V gene TRBV18 combines with J gene TRBJ2-2, with 9 positions matching TRBD2. Germline V CDR1 and CDR2: KGHSH, LQKENI. V lost 3 bases, J lost 3 bases, and 5 bases stayed unmatched. CDR3 length: 16 amino acids. The CDR3 region is CASSPPGLADTGELFF. The DNA for the CDR3 is TGTGCCAGCTCACCCCCGGGACTAGCTGACACCGGGGAGCTGTTTTTT.

Notes on this clone: This sample also contains other DNA sequences that code for the same CDR3. This chain connects TRBV6-6 to TRBJ2-7, with 9 nucleotides matching TRBD2. V gave up 2 bases and J gave up 3 bases; unmatched junction bases: 2. Looked up from germline, CDR1 is MNHNY and CDR2 is SVGAGI (reference sequence). The CDR3 loop spans 14 amino acids. The CDR3, as DNA: TGTGCCAGCAGTTACGCGGGAGGGAACTACGAGCAGTACTTC. As protein: CASSYAGGNYEQYF.

The rearrangement links TRBV5-4 to TRBJ2-1; TRBD1 might be the D (6 bases). With 4 bases removed from V and 9 bases from J, the gap between germline ends came to 17 bases. This CDR3 is built from 14 residues. Per the germline V gene, CDR1 is SGHNT and CDR2 is YYREEE (reference sequence). In nucleotides, the CDR3 is TGTGCCAGCAGCCCCGTGACACAGGGAGCTGAGCAGTTCTTC. It specifies CASSPVTQGAEQFF.

This clone was observed a few times. V usage is TRBV2 and J usage is TRBJ2-7, with 8 nucleotides matching TRBD1. The CDR3 is made up of 15 amino acids. Germline V gives CDR1 SNHLY, CDR2 FYNNEI. V trimming: 5 bases; J trimming: 2 bases; junction bases outside the gene matches: 8. CDR3 amino acids: CASSTDRGPPYEQYF. For the CDR3, the DNA is TGTGCCAGCAGTACCGACAGGGGACCCCCCTACGAGCAGTACTTC.

This clone came up a few times. This rearrangement joins TRBV7-8 to TRBJ2-1; D might be TRBD1 (6 bases). V lost 1 base and J 6 bases, leaving 13 bases between the germline ends. Germline values: CDR1 SGHVS, CDR2 FQNEAQ. The CDR3 totals 15 residues. CDR3 bases: TGTGCCAGCAGCTTAGGCAGGGGCTGGGGCAATGAGCAGTTCTTC. Its translation: CASSLGRGWGNEQFF.

The chain uses TRBV11-3 and TRBJ2-1; 11 bases are shared with TRBD2. The V segment lost 5 bases and the J segment 3 bases; nucleotides outside the gene matches: 6. CDR1 and CDR2 from the germline V gene are SGHNT and YENEEA. CDR3 length equals 16 residues. In nucleotides, the CDR3 is TGTGCCAGCAGCCCAAGACTAGCGGGACTCTACAATGAGCAGTTCTTC. This gives the protein CASSPRLAGLYNEQFF. The full variable domain, completed using reference TRBV11-3 and TRBJ2-1, is EAGVVQSPRYKIIEKKQPVAFWCNPISGHNTLYWYLQNLGQGPELLIRYENEEAVDDSQLPKDRFSAERLKGVDSTLKIQPAELGDSAVYLCASSPRLAGLYNEQFFGPGTRLTVL.

The CDR3 DNA reads TGCGCCAGCAGCTTTAGCCAGGGGCCAACGGGCTCAGGGTTCTTC. This gives the protein CASSFSQGPTGSGFF. The chain recombines TRBV4-1 with TRBJ2-1; a weak D match, TRBD1 (6 bases). The CDR3 covers 15 residues. Trimming removed 5 bases from V and 15 bases from J, with 26 bases in between. Per germline, CDR1 MGHRA and CDR2 YSYEKL.

The chain recombines TRBV19 with TRBJ1-2; perhaps TRBD1 as D (6 bases). The CDR3 loop spans 14 amino acids. CDR1 LNHDA and CDR2 SQIVND come from the germline V gene (reference sequence). V shed 5 bases and J shed 5 bases, with 15 bases lying between them. The CDR3 is CASSPGGGSYGYTF. CDR3 bases: TGTGCCAGTAGTCCCGGGGGGGGCTCTTATGGCTACACCTTC.

V gene TRBV6-1 combines with J gene TRBJ2-7, with 7 bases identical to TRBD1. Germline CDR1 is MNHNS and CDR2 is SASEGT. CDR3 length: 13 amino acids. Trimming removed 10 bases from V and 3 bases from J; junction bases left unmatched: 9. The CDR3, as DNA: TGTGCCACCCAGGGGACAGATAACTACGAGCAGTACTTC. It encodes CATQGTDNYEQYF.

The rearrangement links TRBV5-4 to TRBJ2-7; a weak D match, TRBD2 (5 bases). The V end lost 4 bases, the J end lost 7 bases, and 12 bases lay between the germline ends. The CDR3 has 12 amino acids. CDR1 and CDR2 (germline): SGHNT, YYREEE (reference sequence). In DNA, the CDR3 is TGTGCCAGCAGCGCCCCCCGGGGAGAGCAGTACTTC. Its protein product is CASSAPRGEQYF.